This T cell receptor beta chain was observed in a study of blood T cell repertoires in COVID-19. Turning to the study itself: COVID-19 samples collected from the United States, Italy and Spain covered acute and convalescent phases. Nucleic acid was either cDNA or gDNA, and it came from T cells, B-cell-depleted T cells, or PBMCs.

Clones were sequenced by immunoSEQ multiplex PCR, and TCRdb holds only the in-frame ones, with some missing. The repertoire has about 86,000 clones, around nine tenths of them found once; the top ten carry less than 1.5%. Germline V gene lookup returns CDR1 MNHEY and CDR2 SVGEGT. Trimming took 5 bases from V and 4 from J, leaving 17 bases between them. This CDR3 is 15 amino acids long. Everyone who took part was 18 to 89 years old, and they came from about 23 US areas. Each participant's cohort was designated according to participant-reported clinical history. The origin of this receptor is a woman between 45 and 65 years old with acute COVID-19. The J gene is TRBJ1-2, the V gene TRBV6-2 or TRBV6-3, with a possible D match to TRBD1 (5 bases). What was sequenced was PBMCs or T cells enriched from blood (not recorded which). The chain's CDR3 is CASSARSSGLYGYTF. The DNA of the CDR3 is TGTGCCAGCAGTGCTAGGTCGTCAGGGCTCTATGGCTACACCTTC.